The next 10 T cell receptor beta chains were all read from a single sample in a study of blood T cell repertoires in COVID-19. Repertoires were generated with immunoSEQ multiplex PCR, while TCRdb's copy carries only in-frame clones and drops some. This table has over 60,000 clones, over 80% appearing once. The sequencing sample was made of peripheral blood. The source is a woman over 75 with acute or convalescent COVID-19.

The chain combines TRBV5-4 with TRBJ2-3; 16 nucleotides match TRBD2. Germline V gene sequence: CDR1 SGHNT, CDR2 YYREEE (reference sequence). This CDR3 has 19 amino acids. V dropped 3 bases and J dropped 3; count of bases not matched to a gene: 10. The CDR3 loop is CASSSPGTSGRAGTDTQYF. The CDR3 DNA is TGTGCCAGCAGCTCGCCAGGGACTAGCGGGAGGGCTGGGACAGATACGCAGTATTTT.

V gene TRBV27 combines with J gene TRBJ2-7, with TRBD2 as a possible D gene (6 bases). Trimming removed 3 bases from V and 3 bases from J, with 15 bases in between. The CDR3 has 15 amino acids. CDR1 is MNHEY and CDR2 is SMNVEV in the germline V gene (reference sequence). CDR3 DNA: TGTGCCAGCAGTTTCGGGGCTAGCGCCATCTACGAGCAGTACTTC. Its protein is CASSFGASAIYEQYF.

Notes on this clone: The junction and the germline gene differ at one end; a read error may be behind it. The sample contains more than one DNA sequence encoding this CDR3. V gene TRBV29-1 combines with J gene TRBJ1-4; D gene unclear. Germline CDR1 and CDR2: SQVTM and ANQGSEA. CDR3 size: 11 residues. CDR3 amino acids: CSGRVGEKLFF. For the CDR3, the DNA is TGCAGCGGACGGGTGGGTGAAAAATTGTTTTTT. The full variable domain, its missing parts supplied by reference TRBV29-1 and TRBJ1-4, is SAVISQKPSRDICQRGTSLTIQCQVDSQVTMMFWYRQQPGQSLTLIATANQGSEATYESGFVIDKFPISRPNLTFSTLTVSNMSPEDSSIYLCSGRVGEKLFFGSGTQLSVL.

V gene TRBV7-2 combines with J gene TRBJ2-7; 9 bases agree with TRBD1. J was trimmed by 4 bases and V by 4 bases; bases with no gene match: 8. CDR3 size: 15 residues. Per germline, CDR1 SGHTA and CDR2 FQGNSA. The CDR3: CASSWSGGQGYEQYF. CDR3 coding DNA: TGTGCCAGCAGCTGGAGTGGGGGACAGGGTTACGAGCAGTACTTC.

V is TRBV30 and J is TRBJ2-1; 9 bases agree with TRBD2. CDR1 and CDR2 from the germline V gene are GTSNPN and SVGIG (reference sequence). After removal of 4 bases from V and 4 bases from J, the junction contained 8 bases not matched to a gene. The CDR3 is 15 amino acids. CDR3 nucleotide sequence: TGTGCCTGGACTAGCGGGGTAGGGGGATACAATGAGCAGTTCTTC. Protein: CAWTSGVGGYNEQFF. Complete variable domain (other parts from reference TRBV30 and TRBJ2-1): SQTIHQWPATLVQPVGSPLSLECTVEGTSNPNLYWYRQAAGRGLQLLFYSVGIGQISSEVPQNLSASRPQDRQFILSSKKLLLSDSGFYLCAWTSGVGGYNEQFFGPGTRLTVL.

This clone appeared a single time. The gene calls are TRBV7-9 and TRBJ1-1; a weak D match, TRBD1 (6 bases). Trimming removed 4 bases from V and 0 bases from J, with 15 bases in between. The CDR3 loop spans 16 amino acids. Germline CDR1 reads SEHNR; CDR2 reads FQNEAQ (reference sequence). The CDR3 nucleotides read TGTGCCAGCAGCTCCCAGGTCTGGGGGCTGAACACTGAAGCTTTCTTT. Its protein product is CASSSQVWGLNTEAFF.

The chain couples TRBV6-2 or TRBV6-3 to TRBJ2-7, with TRBD1 matching 10 bases. J gave up 2 bases and V 6 bases, and 4 bases lay outside the gene matches. Germline CDR1 reads MNHEY; CDR2 reads SVGEGT. This CDR3 has 14 residues. CDR3: CASSRTGGTYEQYF. The CDR3 nucleotides are TGTGCCAGCAGCCGGACAGGGGGAACCTACGAGCAGTACTTC.

J is TRBJ1-3 and V is TRBV12-3 or TRBV12-4, with unresolved D. This CDR3 has 11 residues. V was shortened by 7 bases and J by 1 base, with 2 bases between the two germline ends. In DNA form, the CDR3 reads TGTGCCAGCACGTCTGGAAACACCATATATTTT. This codes for CASTSGNTIYF.

This chain uses TRBV15 with TRBJ1-5; tentative D call: TRBD1 (5 bases). V was pared by 1 base and J by 3 bases, with 10 bases between. CDR3 length equals 15 residues. Looked up from germline, CDR1 is LNHNV and CDR2 is YYDKDF (reference sequence). The CDR3 nucleotides are TGTGCCACCAGCAGAGGGGGCAGTTCCAATCAGCCCCAGCATTTT. It is translated as CATSRGGSSNQPQHF.

The chain uses TRBV15 and TRBJ2-2; possibly TRBD2 for D (5 bases). The CDR3 has 16 amino acids. V shed 4 bases and J shed 5 bases, with 17 bases lying between them. Germline CDR1 reads LNHNV; CDR2 reads YYDKDF (reference sequence). The CDR3 is CATSKAEHKSTGELFF. In DNA, the CDR3 is TGTGCCACCAGCAAAGCGGAGCACAAAAGTACCGGGGAGCTGTTTTTT.